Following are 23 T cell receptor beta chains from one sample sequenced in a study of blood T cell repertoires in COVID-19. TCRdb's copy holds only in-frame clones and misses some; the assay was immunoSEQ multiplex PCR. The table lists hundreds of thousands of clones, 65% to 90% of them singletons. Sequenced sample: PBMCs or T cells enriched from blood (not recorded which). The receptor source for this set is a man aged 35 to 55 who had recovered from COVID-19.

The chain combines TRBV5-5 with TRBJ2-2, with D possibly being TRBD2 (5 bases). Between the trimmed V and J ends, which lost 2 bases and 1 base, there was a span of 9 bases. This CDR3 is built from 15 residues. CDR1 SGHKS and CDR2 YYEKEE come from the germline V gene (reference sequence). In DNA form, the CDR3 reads TGTGCCAGCAGCTTCTTAGGAGGGAACACCGGGGAGCTGTTTTTT. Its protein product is CASSFLGGNTGELFF. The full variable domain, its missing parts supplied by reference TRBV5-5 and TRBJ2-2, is DAGVTQSPTHLIKTRGQQVTLRCSPISGHKSVSWYQQVLGQGPQFIFQYYEKEERGRGNFPDRFSARQFPNYSSELNVNALLLGDSALYLCASSFLGGNTGELFFGEGSRLTVL.

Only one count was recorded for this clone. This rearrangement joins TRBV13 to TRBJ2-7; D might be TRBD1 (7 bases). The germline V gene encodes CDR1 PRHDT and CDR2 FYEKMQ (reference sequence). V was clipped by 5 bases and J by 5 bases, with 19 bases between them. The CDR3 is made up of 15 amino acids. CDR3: CASSLARDSTDEQYF. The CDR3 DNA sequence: TGTGCCAGCAGCCTAGCGCGGGACAGTACCGACGAGCAGTACTTC.

The CDR3 region is CASSRGQGVDRYEQYF. For the CDR3, the DNA is TGTGCCAGCAGCCGTGGACAGGGGGTGGATAGGTACGAGCAGTACTTC. The chain joins TRBV9 to TRBJ2-7, with TRBD1 matching 10 bases. CDR3 length: 16 residues. V lost 4 bases, J lost 4 bases, and 11 bases stayed unmatched. Germline V gene lookup returns CDR1 SGDLS and CDR2 YYNGEE.

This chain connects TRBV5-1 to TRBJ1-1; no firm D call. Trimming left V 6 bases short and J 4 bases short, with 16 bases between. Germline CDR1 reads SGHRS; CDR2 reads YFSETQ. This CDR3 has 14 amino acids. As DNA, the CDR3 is TGCGCCAGCACCCAAAGCGATGCTGGCACTGAAGCTTTCTTT. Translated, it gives CASTQSDAGTEAFF.

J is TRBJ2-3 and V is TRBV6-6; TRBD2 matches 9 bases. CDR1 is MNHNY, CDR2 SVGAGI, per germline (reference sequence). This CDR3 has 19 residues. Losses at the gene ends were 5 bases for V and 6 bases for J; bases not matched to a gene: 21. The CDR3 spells CASSRAKQKTSGLGDTQYF. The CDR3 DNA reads TGTGCCAGCAGTCGAGCGAAACAGAAGACTAGCGGCCTAGGGGATACGCAGTATTTT.

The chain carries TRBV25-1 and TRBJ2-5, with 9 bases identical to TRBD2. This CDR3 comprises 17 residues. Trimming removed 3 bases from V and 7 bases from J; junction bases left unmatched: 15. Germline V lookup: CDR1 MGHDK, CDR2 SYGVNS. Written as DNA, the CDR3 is TGTGCCAGCAGTGATTCGAGCGGGGGGCCCAATTTCGCGACCCAGTACTTC. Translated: CASSDSSGGPNFATQYF.

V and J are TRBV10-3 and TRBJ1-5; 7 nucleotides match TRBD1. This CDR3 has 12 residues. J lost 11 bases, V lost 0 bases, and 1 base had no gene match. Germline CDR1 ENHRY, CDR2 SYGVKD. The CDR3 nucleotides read TGTGCCATCAGTGAGTCTCAGGGGGCCCAGCATTTT. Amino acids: CAISESQGAQHF.

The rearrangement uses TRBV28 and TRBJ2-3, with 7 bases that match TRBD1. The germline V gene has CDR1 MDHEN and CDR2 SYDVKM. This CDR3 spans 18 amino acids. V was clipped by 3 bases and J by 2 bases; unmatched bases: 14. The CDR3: CASSLTTGVIWPTDTQYF. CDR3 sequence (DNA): TGTGCCAGCAGTTTGACCACAGGGGTAATCTGGCCCACAGATACGCAGTATTTT.

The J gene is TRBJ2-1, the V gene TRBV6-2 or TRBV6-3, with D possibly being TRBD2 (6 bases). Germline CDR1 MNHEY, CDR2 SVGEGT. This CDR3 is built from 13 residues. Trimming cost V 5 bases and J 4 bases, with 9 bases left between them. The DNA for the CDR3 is TGTGCCAGCAGTCGGGGGTCTTACAATGAGCAGTTCTTC. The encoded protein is CASSRGSYNEQFF.

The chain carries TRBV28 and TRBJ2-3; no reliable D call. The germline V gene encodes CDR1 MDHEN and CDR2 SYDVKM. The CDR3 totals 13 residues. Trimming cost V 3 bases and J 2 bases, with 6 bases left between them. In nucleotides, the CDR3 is TGTGCCAGCAGTTTCGAGCACACAGATACGCAGTATTTT. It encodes CASSFEHTDTQYF.

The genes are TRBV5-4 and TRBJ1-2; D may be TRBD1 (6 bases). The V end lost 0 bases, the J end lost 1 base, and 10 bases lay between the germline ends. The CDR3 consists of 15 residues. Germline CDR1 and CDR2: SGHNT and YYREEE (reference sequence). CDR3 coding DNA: TGTGCCAGCAGCTTGGGGCCAGGGGATAACTATGGCTACACCTTC. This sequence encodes CASSLGPGDNYGYTF.

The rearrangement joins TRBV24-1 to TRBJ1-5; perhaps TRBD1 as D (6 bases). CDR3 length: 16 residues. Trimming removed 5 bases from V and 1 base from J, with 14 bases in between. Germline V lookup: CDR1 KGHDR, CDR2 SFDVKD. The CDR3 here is CATSGGGGGSNQPQHF. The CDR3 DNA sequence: TGTGCCACCAGTGGAGGAGGGGGAGGGAGCAATCAGCCCCAGCATTTT.

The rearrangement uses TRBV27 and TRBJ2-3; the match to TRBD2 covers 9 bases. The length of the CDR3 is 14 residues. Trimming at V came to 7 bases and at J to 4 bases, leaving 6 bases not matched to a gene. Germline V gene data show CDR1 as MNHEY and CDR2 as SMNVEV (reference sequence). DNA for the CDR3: TGTGCCAGCACCCCGGGCGGGGGGGCAGATACGCAGTATTTT. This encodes CASTPGGGADTQYF.

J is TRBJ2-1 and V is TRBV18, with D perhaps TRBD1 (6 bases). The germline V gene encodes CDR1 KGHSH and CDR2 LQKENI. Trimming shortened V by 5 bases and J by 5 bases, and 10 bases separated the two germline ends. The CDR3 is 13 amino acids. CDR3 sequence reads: CASSLGQNNEQFF. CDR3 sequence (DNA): TGTGCCAGCTCATTAGGACAGAACAATGAGCAGTTCTTC.

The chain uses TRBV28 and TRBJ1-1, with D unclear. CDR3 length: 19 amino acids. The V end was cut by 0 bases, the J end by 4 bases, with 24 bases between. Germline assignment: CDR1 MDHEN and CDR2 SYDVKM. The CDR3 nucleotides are TGTGCCAGCAGTTTATGGAGGAGGGCACCCGCGAGGGTGGGCACTGAAGCTTTCTTT. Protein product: CASSLWRRAPARVGTEAFF.

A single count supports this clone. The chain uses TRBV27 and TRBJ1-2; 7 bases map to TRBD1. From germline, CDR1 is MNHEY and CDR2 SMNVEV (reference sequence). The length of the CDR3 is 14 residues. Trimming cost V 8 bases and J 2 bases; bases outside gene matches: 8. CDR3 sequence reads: CASRLEGANYGYTF. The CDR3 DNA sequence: TGTGCCAGCCGCCTGGAGGGGGCGAACTATGGCTACACCTTC.

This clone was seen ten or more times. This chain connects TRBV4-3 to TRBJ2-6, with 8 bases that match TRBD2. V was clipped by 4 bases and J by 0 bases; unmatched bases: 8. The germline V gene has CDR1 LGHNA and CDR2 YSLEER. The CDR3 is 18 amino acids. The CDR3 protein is CASSRPGGGLSGANVLTF. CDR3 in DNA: TGCGCCAGCAGCCGCCCAGGCGGGGGGCTCTCTGGGGCCAACGTCCTGACTTTC.

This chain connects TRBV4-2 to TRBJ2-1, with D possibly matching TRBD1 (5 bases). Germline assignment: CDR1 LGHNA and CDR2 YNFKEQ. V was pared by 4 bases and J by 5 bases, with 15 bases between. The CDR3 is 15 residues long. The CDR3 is CASSPRRGTDNEQFF. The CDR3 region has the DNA TGTGCCAGCAGCCCAAGAAGGGGTACTGACAATGAGCAGTTCTTC.

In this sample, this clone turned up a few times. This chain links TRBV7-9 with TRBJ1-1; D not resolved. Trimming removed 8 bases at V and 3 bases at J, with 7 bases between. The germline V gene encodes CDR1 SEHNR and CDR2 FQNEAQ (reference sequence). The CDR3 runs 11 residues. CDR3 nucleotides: TGTGCCAGCGGCCGCCACACTGAAGCTTTCTTT. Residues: CASGRHTEAFF.

CDR3 amino acids: CASSLSSGVGPYNEQFF. CDR3 coding DNA: TGTGCCAGCAGCTTATCAAGCGGGGTCGGGCCCTACAATGAGCAGTTCTTC. V and J are TRBV5-6 and TRBJ2-1; 7 bases match TRBD2. The CDR3 runs to 17 residues. Trimming at V came to 2 bases and at J to 2 bases, leaving 10 bases not matched to a gene. Germline CDR1 is SGHDT and CDR2 is YYEEEE.

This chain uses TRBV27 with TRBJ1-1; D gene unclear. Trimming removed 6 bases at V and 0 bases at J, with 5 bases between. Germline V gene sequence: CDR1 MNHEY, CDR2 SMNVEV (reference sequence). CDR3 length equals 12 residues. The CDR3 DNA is TGTGCCAGCAGAACTATGAACACTGAAGCTTTCTTT. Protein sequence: CASRTMNTEAFF.

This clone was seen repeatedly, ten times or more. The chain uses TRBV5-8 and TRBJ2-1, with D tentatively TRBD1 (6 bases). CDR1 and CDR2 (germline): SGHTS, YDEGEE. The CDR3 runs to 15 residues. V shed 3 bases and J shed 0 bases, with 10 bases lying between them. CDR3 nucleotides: TGTGCCAGCAGCTCAGCGGACAGCTCCTACAATGAGCAGTTCTTC. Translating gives CASSSADSSYNEQFF.

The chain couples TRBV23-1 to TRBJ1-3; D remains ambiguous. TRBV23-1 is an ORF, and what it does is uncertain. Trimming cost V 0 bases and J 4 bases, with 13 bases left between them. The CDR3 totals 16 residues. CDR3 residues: CASSQSSRPLGNTIYF. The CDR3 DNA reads TGCGCCAGCAGTCAATCGTCCAGGCCACTGGGAAACACCATATATTTT.